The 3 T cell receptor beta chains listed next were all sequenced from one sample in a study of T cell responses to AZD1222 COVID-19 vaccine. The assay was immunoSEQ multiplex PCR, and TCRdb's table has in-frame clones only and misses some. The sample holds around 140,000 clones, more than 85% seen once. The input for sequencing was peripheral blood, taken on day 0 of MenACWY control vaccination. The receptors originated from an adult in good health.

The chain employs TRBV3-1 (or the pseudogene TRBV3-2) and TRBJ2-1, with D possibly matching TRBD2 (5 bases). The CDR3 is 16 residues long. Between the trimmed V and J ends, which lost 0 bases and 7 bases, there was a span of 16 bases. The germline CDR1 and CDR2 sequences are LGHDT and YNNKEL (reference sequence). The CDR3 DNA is TGTGCCAGCAGCCAAGACTGGGTTGGGAGCGCAAATGAGCAGTTCTTC. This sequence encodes CASSQDWVGSANEQFF.

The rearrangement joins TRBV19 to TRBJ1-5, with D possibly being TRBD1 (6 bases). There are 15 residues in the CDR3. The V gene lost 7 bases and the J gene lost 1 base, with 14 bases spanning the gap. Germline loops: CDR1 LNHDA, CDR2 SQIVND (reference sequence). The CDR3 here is CASNLDSRSNQPQHF. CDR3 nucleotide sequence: TGTGCCAGTAATTTGGACAGCAGAAGCAATCAGCCCCAGCATTTT.

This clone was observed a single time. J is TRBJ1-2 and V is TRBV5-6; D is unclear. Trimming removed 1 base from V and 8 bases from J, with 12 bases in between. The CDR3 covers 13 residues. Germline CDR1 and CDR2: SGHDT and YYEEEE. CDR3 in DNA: TGTGCCAGCAGCTTGAGCCAGATTGTCGGCTACACCTTC. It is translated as CASSLSQIVGYTF.